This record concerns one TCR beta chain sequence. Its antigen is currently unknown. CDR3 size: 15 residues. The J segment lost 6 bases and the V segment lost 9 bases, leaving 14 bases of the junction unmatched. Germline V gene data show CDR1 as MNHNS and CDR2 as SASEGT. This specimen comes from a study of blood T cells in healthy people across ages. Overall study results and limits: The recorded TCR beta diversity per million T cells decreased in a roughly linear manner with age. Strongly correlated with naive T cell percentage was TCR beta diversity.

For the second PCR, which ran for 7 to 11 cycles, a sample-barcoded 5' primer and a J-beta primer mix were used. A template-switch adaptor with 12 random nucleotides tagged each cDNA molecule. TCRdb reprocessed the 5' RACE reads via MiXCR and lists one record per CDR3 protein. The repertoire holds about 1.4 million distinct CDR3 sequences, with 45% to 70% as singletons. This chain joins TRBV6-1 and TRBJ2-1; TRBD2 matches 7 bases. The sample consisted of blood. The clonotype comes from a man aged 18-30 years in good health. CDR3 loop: CASNLYAGVLNEQFF. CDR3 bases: TGTGCCAGTAACCTTTATGCGGGGGTCCTCAATGAGCAGTTCTTC.